A selection of T cell receptor beta chains follows, all from one sample in a study of T-cell reconstitution after alpha-beta-depleted transplantation in children. TCRdb itself ran the PCR reads through MiXCR, one entry per CDR3 protein. The table includes about 300,000 distinct CDR3 sequences, 10% detected once. The source material was PBMCs, sampled before TCRalphabeta/CD19-depleted stem cell transplant. These receptor sequences come from a boy less than two years old with acute myeloid leukemia, due to receive a stem cell transplant. CDR3s include the opening cysteine and the closing phenylalanine or tryptophan. Fields, in order: J gene, clone size, D gene, V gene, CDR3 protein, CDR3 DNA. D genes are given only for firm matches. Size is omitted from some rows. Given values are once, few, many or a class for expanded clones.

>TRBJ2-1|many|TRBD2|TRBV24-1
CATSDFFGRDLNEQFF
TGTGCCACCAGTGATTTTTTCGGGAGGGACCTCAATGAGCAGTTCTTC
>TRBJ1-4|few|TRBD1|TRBV7-3
CARTGSTNEKLFF
TGTGCCAGGACAGGGTCAACTAATGAAAAACTGTTTTTT
>TRBJ2-7|many|-|TRBV4-2
CASSQEVGANSYEQYF
TGTGCCAGCAGCCAAGAAGTGGGGGCAAACTCCTACGAGCAGTACTTC
>TRBJ2-7|many|TRBD1|TRBV7-9
CASSRDRFSYEQYF
TGTGCCAGCAGCCGGGACAGGTTCTCCTACGAGCAGTACTTC
>TRBJ2-2|many|-|TRBV7-2
CASSLGKGTGELFF
TGTGCCAGCAGCTTAGGAAAGGGGACCGGGGAGCTGTTTTTT
>TRBJ2-7|many|TRBD1|TRBV5-6
CASSLSPGQSYEQYF
TGTGCCAGCAGCTTGTCCCCGGGACAGTCCTACGAGCAGTACTTC
>TRBJ1-1|many|-|TRBV29-1
CSVENLGREAFF
TGCAGCGTTGAAAATCTGGGCAGGGAAGCTTTCTTT
>TRBJ2-7|-|TRBD2|TRBV7-3
CASSRGAGTSYEQYF
TGTGCCAGCAGCCGGGGAGCGGGGACCTCCTACGAGCAGTACTTC
>TRBJ1-1|-|TRBD1|TRBV20-1
CSAPTGGWTEAFF
TGCAGTGCGCCTACAGGGGGCTGGACTGAAGCTTTCTTT
>TRBJ1-2|many|-|TRBV10-3
CAISESIQGNYGYTF
TGTGCCATCAGTGAGTCGATACAGGGTAACTATGGCTACACCTTC
>TRBJ1-5|many|-|TRBV9
CANSGGTGILQPQHF
TGTGCCAACAGCGGCGGAACAGGGATTCTTCAGCCCCAGCATTTT
>TRBJ2-1|many|-|TRBV9
CASGVSSYNEQFF
TGTGCCAGCGGTGTGAGCTCCTACAATGAGCAGTTCTTC
>TRBJ2-5|-|-|TRBV29-1
CSVDSWETQYF
TGCAGCGTTGACAGTTGGGAGACCCAGTACTTC
>TRBJ2-7|many|-|TRBV28
CASSEQYF
TGTGCCAGCAGTGAGCAGTACTTC
>TRBJ2-7|-|-|TRBV28
CASSLHVDPNEQYF
TGTGCCAGCAGTTTGCATGTTGACCCCAACGAGCAGTACTTC
>TRBJ1-2|few|-|TRBV6-5
CASSYVGGNYGYTF
TGTGCCAGCAGTTACGTAGGGGGAAACTATGGCTACACCTTC
>TRBJ1-2|-|-|TRBV18
CASSVTGSGTYGYTF
TGTGCCAGCTCAGTAACAGGGTCCGGAACCTATGGCTACACCTTC
>TRBJ2-6|few|-|TRBV6-1
CASSRQVTGANVLTF
TGTGCCAGCAGTCGGCAGGTTACTGGGGCCAACGTCCTGACTTTC
>TRBJ2-3|many|TRBD2|TRBV7-2
CASSLRQSAGGPDTQYF
TGTGCCAGCAGCTTAAGACAGAGCGCGGGGGGGCCAGATACGCAGTATTTT
>TRBJ1-5|many|-|TRBV27
CASTPTHGQPQHF
TGTGCCAGCACTCCAACTCACGGTCAGCCCCAGCATTTT
>TRBJ1-5|many|TRBD1|TRBV12-3/TRBV12-4
CASSLPNGQGKGTQHF
TGTGCCAGCAGTTTACCCAACGGACAGGGGAAGGGAACCCAGCATTTT
>TRBJ2-2|many|TRBD1|TRBV9
CASRDRAGELFF
TGTGCCAGCAGGGACAGGGCTGGGGAGCTGTTTTTT
>TRBJ2-7|-|TRBD2|TRBV6-2/TRBV6-3
CASSYTGLAGGTAYEQYF
TGTGCCAGCAGTTACACGGGACTAGCGGGAGGAACCGCCTACGAGCAGTACTTC
>TRBJ1-3|many|-|TRBV7-8
CASSIRSIGDSGNTIYF
TGTGCCAGCAGCATCCGGTCCATAGGGGACTCTGGAAACACCATATATTTT
>TRBJ2-7|many|-|TRBV7-2
CASSLAVRREQYF
TGTGCCAGCAGCTTAGCAGTCCGCCGGGAGCAGTACTTC
>TRBJ2-1|many|-|TRBV7-2
CASSRRMEGGEQFF
TGTGCCAGCAGCCGCCGAATGGAGGGGGGTGAGCAGTTCTTC
>TRBJ2-5|many|TRBD2|TRBV9
CASSVATLAGPDQETQYF
TGTGCCAGCAGCGTAGCTACCCTAGCGGGACCAGATCAAGAGACCCAGTACTTC
>TRBJ2-7|many|TRBD2|TRBV28
CASSSPSGGEQYF
TGTGCCAGCAGTTCGCCCTCGGGGGGGGAGCAGTACTTC
>TRBJ1-5|few|TRBD1|TRBV4-1
CASSRRQGGNQPQHF
TGCGCCAGCAGCCGCCGACAGGGAGGGAATCAGCCCCAGCATTTT
>TRBJ2-5|many|TRBD1|TRBV27
CASSMRGLGETQYF
TGTGCCAGTTCTATGAGGGGGCTTGGAGAGACCCAGTACTTC
>TRBJ2-5|many|-|TRBV12-3/TRBV12-4
CASSTGETQYF
TGTGCCAGCAGTACAGGGGAGACCCAGTACTTC
>TRBJ1-3|many|-|TRBV2
CASHGITSGNTIYF
TGTGCCAGCCACGGGATCACCTCTGGAAACACCATATATTTT
>TRBJ2-7|-|TRBD1|TRBV6-5
CASSSDRGRSYEQYF
TGTGCCAGCAGTTCGGACAGGGGGCGATCCTACGAGCAGTACTTC
>TRBJ2-7|many|TRBD2|TRBV7-7
CASRPGGWRESCEQYF
TGTGCCAGCAGACCGGGGGGGTGGCGGGAGTCGTGCGAGCAGTACTTC
>TRBJ2-1|many|TRBD2|TRBV4-3
CASSPSGPLAGVRNEQFF
TGCGCCAGCAGCCCCTCGGGGCCTCTAGCGGGAGTCAGGAATGAGCAGTTCTTC
>TRBJ2-1|-|-|TRBV10-3
CAISVGVTSYNEQFF
TGTGCCATCAGTGTGGGAGTGACTTCCTACAATGAGCAGTTCTTC
>TRBJ2-7|few|-|TRBV15
CATSRVLSFYEQYF
TGTGCCACCAGCAGAGTCCTATCTTTCTACGAGCAGTACTTC
>TRBJ2-3|many|-|TRBV12-3/TRBV12-4
CASSLRMTGAGGRDTQYF
TGTGCCAGCAGTTTAAGGATGACGGGGGCAGGGGGTAGGGATACGCAGTATTTT
>TRBJ2-3|few|TRBD2|TRBV3-1
CASSQDSKASGRAATDTQYF
TGTGCCAGCAGCCAAGATTCTAAGGCTAGCGGGAGGGCCGCAACAGATACGCAGTATTTT
>TRBJ2-3|-|TRBD2|TRBV6-5
CASSYSGLADTQYF
TGTGCCAGCAGTTACTCCGGACTAGCCGATACGCAGTATTTT
>TRBJ2-7|many|TRBD1|TRBV10-3
CAIRTGAHEQYF
TGTGCCATCAGGACAGGGGCCCACGAGCAGTACTTC
>TRBJ2-7|many|TRBD1|TRBV5-1
CASSLSQGNYEQYF
TGCGCCAGCAGCTTGTCACAGGGGAACTACGAGCAGTACTTC
>TRBJ2-2|many|-|TRBV5-5
CASSLYRASNTGELFF
TGTGCCAGCAGCTTATACAGGGCTTCGAACACCGGGGAGCTGTTTTTT
>TRBJ1-2|-|TRBD1|TRBV5-1
CASRTGSNYGYTF
TGCGCCAGCAGGACAGGGTCTAACTATGGCTACACCTTC
>TRBJ2-1|many|-|TRBV12-5
CASGWDFSSYNEQFF
TGTGCTAGTGGTTGGGATTTCAGCTCCTACAATGAGCAGTTCTTC
>TRBJ2-7|-|-|TRBV29-1
CSVEDLSSSRYEQYF
TGCAGCGTTGAAGATCTTAGCAGCTCTCGGTACGAGCAGTACTTC